These 21 T cell receptor beta chains were all obtained from the same sample, sequenced in a study of STAT3 mutations in large granular lymphocyte leukemia. These TCRs' antigens remain unknown. Method: immunoSEQ multiplex PCR; TCRdb's copy keeps in-frame clones and lacks some. The sample has 2,000 or so clones, about three fifths seen once; the top ten hold roughly 71%. The study's findings and limits: At least one immunodominant TCR beta clonotype appeared in every T-cell large granular lymphocyte leukemia patient.

What was sequenced was peripheral blood mononuclear cells. Receptor source: a man aged 60 to 75 with T-cell large granular lymphocyte leukemia. Some clones in this sample may be carry-over from other donors' samples.

This clone was seen a few times. The chain combines TRBV5-1 with TRBJ2-4, with 10 bases identical to TRBD1. The CDR3 is 18 residues long. V trimming: 4 bases; J trimming: 0 bases; junction bases outside the gene matches: 10. Looked up from germline, CDR1 is SGHRS and CDR2 is YFSETQ. Here the CDR3 DNA reads TGCGCCAGCAGCCCGGGGACAGGGGCCTGGCTAGCCAAAAACATTCAGTACTTC. Translating it yields CASSPGTGAWLAKNIQYF.

The V gene is TRBV2, the J gene TRBJ2-7, with D perhaps matching TRBD2 (6 bases). The germline V gene has CDR1 SNHLY and CDR2 FYNNEI. The CDR3 is 14 amino acids. The V end lost 7 bases, the J end lost 0 bases, and 13 bases lay between the germline ends. The CDR3 DNA follows: TGTGCCAGCAAGGAGGAGGGGAACTCCTACGAGCAGTACTTC. It specifies CASKEEGNSYEQYF.

V usage is TRBV30 and J usage is TRBJ2-3; D not certain. The CDR3 spans 15 residues. Germline V gives CDR1 GTSNPN, CDR2 SVGIG (reference sequence). The ends were cut back, 1 base at V and 3 bases at J, with 14 bases in the middle. The CDR3 loop reads CAWSGGQVSTDTQYF. The CDR3, as DNA: TGTGCCTGGAGTGGTGGGCAGGTCTCTACAGATACGCAGTATTTT.

The chain couples TRBV7-8 to TRBJ1-6; D not certain. This CDR3 is built from 15 residues. The germline V and J ends were trimmed by 4 bases and 7 bases, with 14 bases remaining between them. Germline lookup yields CDR1 SGHVS and CDR2 FQNEAQ. CDR3 nucleotide sequence: TGTGCCAGCAGCTCCAGGTCGCAGCAAAATTCACCCCTCCACTTT. Its translation is CASSSRSQQNSPLHF.

The sample holds a few counts of this clone. The chain is built from TRBV7-9 and TRBJ2-7; tentative D call: TRBD1 (6 bases). In germline, CDR1 is SEHNR, CDR2 FQNEAQ (reference sequence). The CDR3 has 15 residues. Trimming pared 7 bases from V and 0 bases from J, leaving 16 bases between. The CDR3 DNA reads TGTGCCAGCAACGATTTCCGGGACAACTCCTACGAGCAGTACTTC. It specifies CASNDFRDNSYEQYF.

The chain carries TRBV7-9 and TRBJ2-1; D is perhaps TRBD1 (6 bases). The CDR3 has 14 residues. Germline V gene sequence: CDR1 SEHNR, CDR2 FQNEAQ (reference sequence). Trimming took 1 base from V and 6 from J, leaving 10 bases between them. The CDR3 nucleotides are TGTGCCAGCAGCTTAGGCAGGGGTACCAATGAGCAGTTCTTC. It codes for CASSLGRGTNEQFF.

This rearrangement joins TRBV7-2 to TRBJ2-3; D gene unclear. Germline loops: CDR1 SGHTA, CDR2 FQGNSA. V lost 6 bases and J lost 9, with 16 bases in between. This CDR3 contains 13 residues. The CDR3 sequence is CASSRSPLGTQYF. Written as DNA, the CDR3 is TGTGCCAGCAGTAGATCCCCTCTAGGGACGCAGTATTTT.

This clone was counted a few times. This sequence joins TRBV6-6 and TRBJ1-5, with D unclear. From germline, CDR1 is MNHNY and CDR2 SVGAGI (reference sequence). The ends were cut back, 5 bases at V and 6 bases at J, with 11 bases in the middle. The CDR3 contains 13 residues. The CDR3 loop is CASSHLSLQPQHF. CDR3 coding DNA: TGTGCCAGCAGTCATCTTAGCCTTCAGCCCCAGCATTTT.

The V call is TRBV30, the J call TRBJ1-5; D perhaps matches TRBD1 (5 bases). The V gene's germline CDR1 is GTSNPN and CDR2 SVGIG (reference sequence). The CDR3 contains 18 residues. The V end was cut by 1 base, the J end by 1 base, with 20 bases between. The CDR3 nucleotides are TGTGCCTGGAGTGCAGGTCGGTTGGGACTGGGCAGCAATCAGCCCCAGCATTTT. Translated: CAWSAGRLGLGSNQPQHF.

This chain joins TRBV5-1 and TRBJ2-2, with 13 bases lining up with TRBD2. Germline loops: CDR1 SGHRS, CDR2 YFSETQ. CDR3 length: 16 residues. The trim removed 4 bases at V and 4 bases at J, leaving 4 bases unmatched. This CDR3 is CASSPRLAGGTGELFF. The CDR3 nucleotides are TGCGCCAGCAGCCCGAGACTAGCGGGGGGCACCGGGGAGCTGTTTTTT. Full variable domain (remainder filled in from reference TRBV5-1 and TRBJ2-2): KAGVTQTPRYLIKTRGQQVTLSCSPISGHRSVSWYQQTPGQGLQFLFEYFSETQRNKGNFPGRFSGRQFSNSRSEMNVSTLELGDSALYLCASSPRLAGGTGELFFGEGSRLTVL.

The chain carries TRBV5-4 and TRBJ1-2; D may be TRBD1 (5 bases). Deletions cut 0 bases from V and 1 base from J, with 16 bases between. The CDR3 contains 17 residues. The V gene's germline CDR1 is SGHNT and CDR2 YYREEE (reference sequence). This CDR3 reads CASSLAAGPNYNYGYTF. The CDR3 bases are TGTGCCAGCAGCTTGGCGGCGGGACCAAACTATAACTATGGCTACACCTTC.

The chain has TRBV6-6 and TRBJ1-2; a possible D gene is TRBD1 (6 bases). Trimming pared 5 bases from V and 3 bases from J, leaving 13 bases between. The CDR3 extends over 14 amino acids. Looked up from germline, CDR1 is MNHNY and CDR2 is SVGAGI (reference sequence). The CDR3 DNA reads as TGTGCCAGCAGTAGGGGGGAAGTGGACTATGGCTACACCTTC. Translated, it gives CASSRGEVDYGYTF.

The chain couples TRBV5-1 to TRBJ1-2; D is possibly TRBD1 (6 bases). The germline gives CDR1 SGHRS, CDR2 YFSETQ. The CDR3 consists of 13 residues. Trimming stripped 2 bases from V and 7 bases from J, with 12 bases between. CDR3 in amino acids: CASSLSGGGGYTF. The CDR3 DNA reads TGCGCCAGCAGCTTATCTGGGGGCGGTGGCTACACCTTC.

This chain connects TRBV18 to TRBJ2-7, with no clear D. Germline assignment: CDR1 KGHSH and CDR2 LQKENI. Deletions cut 3 bases from V and 4 bases from J, with 10 bases between. The CDR3 is 13 amino acids. CDR3 DNA sequence: TGTGCCAGCTCACCGCATTTTCTGTACGAGCAGTACTTC. Its protein is CASSPHFLYEQYF.

This chain links TRBV19 with TRBJ1-5; a possible D gene is TRBD1 (5 bases). Deletions cut 7 bases from V and 4 bases from J, with 17 bases between. The germline gives CDR1 LNHDA, CDR2 SQIVND (reference sequence). This CDR3 comprises 15 residues. The DNA of the CDR3 is TGTGCCAGTACTAACAAAGGGGCAACTAATCAGCCCCAGCATTTT. Translated: CASTNKGATNQPQHF. The full variable domain, with the rest looked up from reference TRBV19 and TRBJ1-5, is DGGITQSPKYLFRKEGQNVTLSCEQNLNHDAMYWYRQDPGQGLRLIYYSQIVNDFQKGDIAEGYSVSREKKESFPLTVTSAQKNPTAFYLCASTNKGATNQPQHFGDGTRLSIL.

The chain combines TRBV5-1 with TRBJ1-6; D is perhaps TRBD1 (6 bases). Per the germline V gene, CDR1 is SGHRS and CDR2 is YFSETQ. V dropped 4 bases and J dropped 6 bases, with 17 bases sitting between them. The CDR3 spans 16 residues. DNA for the CDR3: TGCGCCAGCAGCCTGGGCATTGGACAGCGTAATTCACCCCTCCACTTT. The encoded protein is CASSLGIGQRNSPLHF. The full variable domain, rest sourced from reference TRBV5-1 and TRBJ1-6, is KAGVTQTPRYLIKTRGQQVTLSCSPISGHRSVSWYQQTPGQGLQFLFEYFSETQRNKGNFPGRFSGRQFSNSRSEMNVSTLELGDSALYLCASSLGIGQRNSPLHFGNGTRLTVT.

This clone was found once. V usage is TRBV29-1 and J usage is TRBJ1-2; 7 bases are shared with TRBD1. Trimming removed 6 bases from V and 4 bases from J; junction bases left unmatched: 14. Germline CDR1 is SQVTM and CDR2 is ANQGSEA. The CDR3 length is 15 residues. The CDR3 spells CSVSPGAGGGYGYTF. The CDR3 nucleotides are TGCAGCGTCTCCCCTGGGGCAGGGGGTGGCTATGGCTACACCTTC.

This chain connects TRBV5-1 to TRBJ1-1, with TRBD1 matching 9 bases. CDR3 length equals 14 residues. V trimming: 4 bases; J trimming: 6 bases; junction bases outside the gene matches: 7. The germline gives CDR1 SGHRS, CDR2 YFSETQ. CDR3 sequence (DNA): TGCGCCAGCAGCGAAACAGGGGGCTTCCCTGAAGCTTTCTTT. It is translated as CASSETGGFPEAFF. Based on the CDR3 plus reference TRBV5-1 and TRBJ1-1, the full variable domain is KAGVTQTPRYLIKTRGQQVTLSCSPISGHRSVSWYQQTPGQGLQFLFEYFSETQRNKGNFPGRFSGRQFSNSRSEMNVSTLELGDSALYLCASSETGGFPEAFFGQGTRLTVV.

The chain carries TRBV5-1 and TRBJ1-2; the D is unclear. Trimming took 0 bases from V and 4 from J, leaving 13 bases between them. This CDR3 contains 15 residues. Germline V CDR1 and CDR2: SGHRS, YFSETQ. The CDR3 is CASSLGGSSGYGYTF. DNA for the CDR3: TGCGCCAGCAGCTTGGGAGGCAGCTCCGGCTATGGCTACACCTTC.

The chain employs TRBV4-3 and TRBJ1-6; D possibly corresponds to TRBD1 (6 bases). The CDR3 totals 13 residues. V lost 0 bases and J lost 9, with 6 bases in between. Germline V CDR1 and CDR2: LGHNA, YSLEER. The CDR3 DNA is TGCGCCAGCAGCCAAGACAGGGGTTCACCCCTCCACTTT. Its translation: CASSQDRGSPLHF.

This clone was seen a handful of times. This rearrangement joins TRBV6-5 to TRBJ2-7; a possible D gene is TRBD2 (6 bases). Germline V CDR1 and CDR2: MNHEY, SVGAGI. This CDR3 region has 13 residues. V lost 5 bases to trimming and J lost 4 bases, with 12 bases between them. The CDR3 loop is CASSRGLPYEQYF. CDR3 sequence (DNA): TGTGCCAGCAGTCGTGGACTACCGTACGAGCAGTACTTC.